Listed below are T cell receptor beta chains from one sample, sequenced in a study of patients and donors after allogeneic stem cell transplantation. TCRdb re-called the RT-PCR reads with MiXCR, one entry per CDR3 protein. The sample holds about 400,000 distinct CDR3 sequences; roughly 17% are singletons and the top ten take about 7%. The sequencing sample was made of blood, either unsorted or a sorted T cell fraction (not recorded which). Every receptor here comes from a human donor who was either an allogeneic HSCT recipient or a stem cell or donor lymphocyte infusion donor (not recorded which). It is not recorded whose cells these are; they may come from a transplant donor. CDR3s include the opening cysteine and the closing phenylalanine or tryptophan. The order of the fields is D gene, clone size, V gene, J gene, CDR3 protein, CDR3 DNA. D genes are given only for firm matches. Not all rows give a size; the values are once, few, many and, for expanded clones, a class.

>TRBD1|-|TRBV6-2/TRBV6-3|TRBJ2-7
CASLDRGYEQYF
TGTGCCAGCCTGGACAGGGGCTACGAGCAGTACTTC
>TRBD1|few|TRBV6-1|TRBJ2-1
CASSQTGTDNEQFF
TGTGCCAGCAGCCAGACGGGGACAGACAATGAGCAGTTCTTC
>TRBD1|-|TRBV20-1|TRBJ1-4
CSASLDRGYPKRFF
TGCAGTGCTAGTTTGGACAGGGGGTATCCTAAACGATTTTTT
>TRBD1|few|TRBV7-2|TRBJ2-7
CASSPGTGFAYEQYF
TGTGCCAGCAGCCCCGGGACAGGGTTTGCCTACGAGCAGTACTTC
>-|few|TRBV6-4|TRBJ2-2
CASSEWDSTGELFFF
-
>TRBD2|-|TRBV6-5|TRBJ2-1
CASSYLAGGQDEQFF
TGTGCCAGCAGTTATCTAGCGGGGGGGCAAGATGAGCAGTTCTTC
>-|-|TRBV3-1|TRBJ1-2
CASSQEGVARPYGYTF
TGTGCCAGCAGCCAAGAAGGGGTCGCGAGACCTTATGGCTACACCTTC
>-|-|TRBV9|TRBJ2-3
CASSVDRGAPDTQYF
TGTGCCAGCAGCGTAGATCGGGGGGCCCCAGATACGCAGTATTTT
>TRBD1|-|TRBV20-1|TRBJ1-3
CSAARQGKGGGNTIYF
TGCAGTGCTGCCCGACAGGGGAAAGGTGGTGGAAACACCATATATTTT
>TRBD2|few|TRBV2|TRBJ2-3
CASSGLAGRTLTDTQYF
TGTGCCAGCAGTGGACTAGCGGGACGGACGCTTACAGATACGCAGTATTTT
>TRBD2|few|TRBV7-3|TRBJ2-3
CASSSTSGIVDTQYF
TGTGCCAGCAGCTCGACTAGCGGGATTGTTGATACGCAGTATTTT
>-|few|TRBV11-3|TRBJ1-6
CASSLRHPNSPLHF
TGTGCCAGCAGCTTAAGGCACCCCAATTCACCCCTCCACTTT
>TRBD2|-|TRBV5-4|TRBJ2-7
CASSLRIAGGNEQYF
TGTGCCAGCAGCTTGCGAATAGCGGGAGGGAACGAGCAGTACTTC
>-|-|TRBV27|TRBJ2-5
CASSFSSWETQYF
TGTGCCAGCAGTTTTTCTAGCTGGGAGACCCAGTACTTC
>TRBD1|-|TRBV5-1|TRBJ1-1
CASSRQGRGTEAFF
TGCGCCAGCAGCCGACAGGGGAGGGGCACTGAAGCTTTCTTT
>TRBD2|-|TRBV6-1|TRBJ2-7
CASRRSSGISSYEQYF
TGTGCCAGCAGGAGATCTAGCGGGATCAGCTCCTACGAGCAGTACTTC
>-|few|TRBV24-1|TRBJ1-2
CATSLEGYGYTF
TGTGCCACCAGCTTGGAGGGCTATGGCTACACCTTC
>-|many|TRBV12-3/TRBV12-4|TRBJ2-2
CASSLRGLAGELFF
TGTGCCAGCAGTTTAAGGGGTCTGGCCGGGGAGCTGTTTTTT
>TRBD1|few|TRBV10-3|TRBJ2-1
CATSDREGLYNEQFF
TGTGCCACCTCTGACAGGGAAGGCCTCTACAATGAGCAGTTCTTC
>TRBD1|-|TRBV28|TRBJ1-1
CASRDRTMTEAFF
TGTGCCAGCAGGGACAGGACGATGACTGAAGCTTTCTTT
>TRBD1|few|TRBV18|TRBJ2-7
CASSPSRTGVYEQYF
TGTGCCAGCTCACCTAGCCGGACAGGGGTCTACGAGCAGTACTTC
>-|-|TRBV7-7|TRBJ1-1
CASSLEHTEAFF
TGTGCCAGCAGCTTAGAACACACTGAAGCTTTCTTT
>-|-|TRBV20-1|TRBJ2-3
CSARSVRGTDTQYF
TGCAGTGCTAGAAGTGTCAGGGGAACAGATACGCAGTATTTT
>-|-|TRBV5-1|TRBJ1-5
CASSGPGPQGEPSNQPQHF
TGCGCCAGCAGCGGACCGGGACCACAGGGAGAACCTAGCAATCAGCCCCAGCATTTT
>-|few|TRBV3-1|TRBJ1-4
CASSLRGAREKLFF
TGTGCCAGCAGCCTCCGGGGGGCGCGAGAAAAACTGTTTTTT
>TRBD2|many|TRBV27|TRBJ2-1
CASTQAGGPYNEQFF
TGTGCCAGCACCCAAGCGGGGGGGCCCTACAATGAGCAGTTCTTC
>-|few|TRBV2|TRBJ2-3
CASSTQPGASNTQYF
TGTGCCAGCAGTACTCAGCCGGGAGCTTCTAATACGCAGTATTTT
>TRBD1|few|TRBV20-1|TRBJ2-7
CSAASGQGGYEQYF
TGCAGTGCCGCATCGGGACAGGGGGGCTACGAGCAGTACTTC
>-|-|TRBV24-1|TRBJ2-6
CALQARASGANVLTF
TGTGCCCTCCAGGCCAGGGCCAGTGGGGCCAACGTCCTGACTTTC
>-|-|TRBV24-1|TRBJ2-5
CATSDFPAPRETQYF
TGTGCCACCAGTGATTTCCCCGCCCCAAGGGAGACCCAGTACTTC
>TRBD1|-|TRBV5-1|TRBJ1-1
CASSGLTGINAEAFF
TGCGCCAGCAGCGGGTTGACAGGGATAAACGCTGAAGCTTTCTTT
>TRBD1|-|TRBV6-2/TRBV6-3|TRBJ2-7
CASSYYGQGARNEQYF
TGTGCCAGCAGTTATTATGGACAGGGGGCGCGTAACGAGCAGTACTTC
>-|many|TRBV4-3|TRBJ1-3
CASSQDHGGWVTRSGNTIYF
TGCGCCAGCAGCCAAGATCATGGGGGATGGGTTACACGCTCTGGAAACACCATATATTTT
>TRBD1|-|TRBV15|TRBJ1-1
CATSRGDRGATEAFF
TGTGCCACCAGCAGAGGAGACAGGGGAGCCACTGAAGCTTTCTTT
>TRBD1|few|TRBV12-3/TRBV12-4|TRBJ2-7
CASSFTGGFYEQYF
TGTGCCAGCAGTTTTACAGGGGGATTCTACGAGCAGTACTTC
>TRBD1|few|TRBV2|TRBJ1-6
CASMGDSGSPLHF
TGTGCCAGTATGGGGGACAGTGGGTCACCCCTCCACTTT
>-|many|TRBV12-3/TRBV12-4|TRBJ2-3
CASSLDSTDTQYF
TGTGCCAGCAGTTTGGACAGCACAGATACGCAGTATTTT